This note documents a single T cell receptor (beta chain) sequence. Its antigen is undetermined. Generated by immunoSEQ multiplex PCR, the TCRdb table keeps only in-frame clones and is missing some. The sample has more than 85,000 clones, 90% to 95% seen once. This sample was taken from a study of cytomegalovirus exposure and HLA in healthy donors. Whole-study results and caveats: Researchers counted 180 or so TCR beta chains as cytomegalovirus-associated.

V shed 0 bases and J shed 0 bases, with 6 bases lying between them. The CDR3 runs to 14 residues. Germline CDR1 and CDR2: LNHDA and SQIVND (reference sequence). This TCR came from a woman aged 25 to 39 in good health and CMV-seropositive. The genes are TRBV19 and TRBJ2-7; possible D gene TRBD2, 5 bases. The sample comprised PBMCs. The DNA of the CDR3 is TGTGCCAGTAGTATAGAGGCGGGCTCCTACGAGCAGTACTTC. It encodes CASSIEAGSYEQYF.